These 27 T cell receptor beta chains originate from one sample sequenced in a study of CD8+CD57+ T cells in acquired aplastic anemia. Genomic DNA acted as the template from which TCR beta VDJ combination and CDR3 sequence profiling were carried out. MiXCR, applied by TCRdb to the reads, yields one record per CDR3 protein. The sample records about 220,000 distinct CDR3 sequences, roughly 33% being singletons. Sequenced sample: sorted CD4+, CD8+, or CD8+CD57+ T cells (not recorded which) from PBMCs. All receptors derive from a human donor in good health, serving as a control.

The rearrangement joins TRBV24-1 to TRBJ2-5; 12 nucleotides align to TRBD1. CDR3 size: 17 residues. Germline loops: CDR1 KGHDR, CDR2 SFDVKD. V lost 5 bases to trimming and J lost 4 bases; unmatched junction nucleotides: 10. CDR3 residues: CATSALLGTGGVETQYF. DNA for the CDR3: TGTGCCACCAGTGCATTATTAGGGACAGGGGGCGTAGAGACCCAGTACTTC.

The rearrangement joins TRBV5-1 to TRBJ2-3; 7 nucleotides match TRBD1. The V and J ends lost 7 bases and 2 bases, in that order; junction bases with no gene match: 7. CDR1 and CDR2 from the germline V gene are SGHRS and YFSETQ. The CDR3 has 14 residues. CDR3 region: CASGQVTSTDTQYF. In DNA form, the CDR3 reads TGCGCCAGCGGACAGGTGACCTCCACAGATACGCAGTATTTT.

This clonotype came up a few times. The chain joins TRBV2 to TRBJ1-4, with a possible D match to TRBD1 (5 bases). Trimming pared 7 bases from V and 5 bases from J, leaving 14 bases between. CDR1 SNHLY and CDR2 FYNNEI come from the germline V gene. The CDR3 is 14 residues long. The CDR3 bases are TGTGCCAGCACTGAGGGGTTCATAAATGAAAAACTGTTTTTT. Its protein product is CASTEGFINEKLFF.

The CDR3 bases are TGTGCCAGCAGCTTTACAGCTTTGGACACTGAAGCTTTCTTT. Translation: CASSFTALDTEAFF. The J gene is TRBJ1-1, the V gene TRBV6-1; D gene unclear. This CDR3 is 14 amino acids long. V shed 6 bases and J shed 3 bases, with 14 bases lying between them. The germline gives CDR1 MNHNS, CDR2 SASEGT.

V usage is TRBV20-1 and J usage is TRBJ2-5; D assignment may be TRBD1 or TRBD2 (6 bases each). The CDR3 contains 13 residues. The V end was cut by 4 bases, the J end by 9 bases, with 18 bases between. The V gene's germline CDR1 is DFQATT and CDR2 SNEGSKA (reference sequence). The CDR3 sequence: CSAITGRYQPQYF. The CDR3 nucleotides are TGCAGTGCTATCACAGGGAGGTATCAGCCCCAGTACTTC.

The chain combines TRBV7-8 with TRBJ1-2, with TRBD1 matching 7 bases. The CDR3 totals 11 residues. The ends lost 6 bases at V and 8 bases at J; junction bases unmatched: 3. The germline V gene has CDR1 SGHVS and CDR2 FQNEAQ. The CDR3 bases are TGTGCCAGCAGTGGGGACAGCGGCTACACCTTC. It yields the protein CASSGDSGYTF. The full variable domain, with the rest looked up from reference TRBV7-8 and TRBJ1-2, is GAGVSQSPRYKVAKRGQDVALRCDPISGHVSLFWYQQALGQGPEFLTYFQNEAQLDKSGLPSDRFFAERPEGSVSTLKIQRTQQEDSAVYLCASSGDSGYTFGSGTRLTVV.

J is TRBJ1-4 and V is TRBV28; possibly TRBD1 for D (6 bases). V was shortened by 4 bases and J by 2 bases, with 11 bases between the two germline ends. From germline, CDR1 is MDHEN and CDR2 SYDVKM. This CDR3 has 15 residues. The CDR3 sequence is CASSSTGDTNEKLFF. DNA of the CDR3: TGTGCCAGCAGTTCGACAGGTGACACTAATGAAAAACTGTTTTTT.

This clonotype was seen many times. V is TRBV5-1 and J is TRBJ2-5; 7 bases map to TRBD1. CDR3 length: 14 amino acids. Per germline, CDR1 SGHRS and CDR2 YFSETQ. J gave up 2 bases and V 4 bases, and 5 bases lay outside the gene matches. CDR3 sequence (DNA): TGCGCCAGCAGCCCAGGACAGGAGCAAGAGACCCAGTACTTC. This gives the protein CASSPGQEQETQYF.

This clonotype was recorded many times. The V and J genes are TRBV20-1 and TRBJ2-1; weak D call: TRBD2 (5 bases). Germline V gives CDR1 DFQATT, CDR2 SNEGSKA (reference sequence). The V gene lost 5 bases and the J gene lost 6 bases, with 20 bases spanning the gap. There are 15 residues in the CDR3. The CDR3 reads CSAEGVGRTVNEQFF. The CDR3 DNA is TGCAGTGCTGAGGGAGTGGGCAGGACCGTCAATGAGCAGTTCTTC.

This clonotype was recorded once. A single base separates this from a much larger clone, so it may be a read error. As DNA, the CDR3 is TGCGCCAGTAGTAGACGGCGGAGTGGAAATGAGCAGTTCTTC. Protein sequence: CASSRRRSGNEQFF. The chain combines TRBV19 with TRBJ2-1, with unresolved D. There are 14 residues in the CDR3. Germline CDR1 and CDR2: LNHDA and SQIVND (reference sequence).

This clonotype was detected many times. The V and J genes are TRBV10-1 and TRBJ2-1; D is ambiguous. The ends were cut back, 4 bases at V and 3 bases at J, with 10 bases in the middle. The CDR3 runs to 14 residues. Germline V CDR1 and CDR2: WNHNN, SYGVQD (reference sequence). The CDR3: CASSVGGLYNEQFF. In nucleotides, the CDR3 is TGCGCCAGCAGTGTAGGCGGTCTCTACAATGAGCAGTTCTTC.

This rearrangement joins TRBV10-3 to TRBJ1-1; 7 positions agree with TRBD1. The CDR3 covers 12 residues. The germline gives CDR1 ENHRY, CDR2 SYGVKD. With 7 bases clipped from V and 6 bases from J, the junction kept 5 bases outside the gene matches. In nucleotides, the CDR3 is TGTGCCATCACGGGTGACAGGGCTGAAGCTTTCTTT. Its protein is CAITGDRAEAFF.

About this clonotype: A read error may explain this, as a much larger clone is one base away. The conserved final phenylalanine or tryptophan is absent from the CDR3, which likely points to a read error. This sequence joins TRBV19 and TRBJ2-2; D ambiguous. The ends were cut back, 6 bases at V and 3 bases at J, with 11 bases in the middle. This CDR3 spans 14 amino acids. The germline CDR1 and CDR2 sequences are LNHDA and SQIVND (reference sequence). The CDR3: CASSLRWDTGELFS. The DNA of the CDR3 is TGTGCCAGTAGCCTAAGATGGGACACCGGGGAGCTGTTTTCT.

The genes are TRBV6-1 and TRBJ2-1; 9 bases are shared with TRBD1. The V gene end was trimmed by 5 bases and the J gene end by 4 bases; junction bases not matched to a gene: 9. CDR1 is MNHNS and CDR2 is SASEGT in the germline V gene. The CDR3 extends over 16 amino acids. The CDR3 sequence is CASSPLGDRAYNEQFF. CDR3 coding DNA: TGTGCCAGCAGTCCTCTGGGGGACAGGGCTTACAATGAGCAGTTCTTC.

This clonotype was detected ten times or more. This rearrangement joins TRBV14 to TRBJ1-2; D is unclear. CDR1 and CDR2 (germline): SGHDN, FVKESK. CDR3 size: 15 residues. V was shortened by 1 base and J by 8 bases, with 17 bases between the two germline ends. CDR3 amino acids: CASSQAGSMVRGYTF. DNA for the CDR3: TGTGCCAGCAGCCAAGCTGGGTCTATGGTGCGCGGCTACACCTTC.

For this clonotype: The germline gene is not matched at one end of the junction; a read error may be the cause. The chain joins TRBV2 to TRBJ1-1; D not resolved. Looked up from germline, CDR1 is SNHLY and CDR2 is FYNNEI. This CDR3 is built from 16 residues. For the CDR3, the DNA is TGTGCCAGCAGTGGTTTCCACGGATACCAACAAAGCGAAGCTTCCTTT. Protein sequence: CASSGFHGYQQSEASF. The full variable domain, completed using reference TRBV2 and TRBJ1-1, is EPEVTQTPSHQVTQMGQEVILRCVPISNHLYFYWYRQILGQKVEFLVSFYNNEISEKSEIFDDQFSVERPDGSNFTLKIRSTKLEDSAMYFCASSGFHGYQQSEASFGQGTRLTVV.

This clonotype was counted only a few times. This sequence may be a read error, since a much larger clone differs from it by one base. This rearrangement joins TRBV20-1 to TRBJ1-6; 8 bases align to TRBD1. V lost 1 base to trimming and J lost 8 bases; unmatched junction nucleotides: 10. This CDR3 has 16 amino acids. From germline, CDR1 is DFQATT and CDR2 SNEGSKA (reference sequence). CDR3 sequence reads: CSARVPSGGGDSPLHF. The DNA for the CDR3 is TGCAGTGCTAGAGTCCCTTCAGGGGGCGGGGATTCACCCCTCCACTTT.

The genes are TRBV29-1 and TRBJ2-5; 15 bases fit TRBD2. CDR1 is SQVTM and CDR2 is ANQGSEA in the germline V gene. The CDR3 is made up of 14 amino acids. V trimming: 6 bases; J trimming: 5 bases; junction bases outside the gene matches: 4. The CDR3 reads CSVGLAGGRETQYF. Written as DNA, the CDR3 is TGCAGCGTCGGACTAGCGGGAGGGAGGGAGACCCAGTACTTC.

Of note for this clonotype: A much larger clone lies a single base off, so this may be a read error. The V gene is TRBV7-2, the J gene TRBJ2-1, with 12 bases identical to TRBD2. This CDR3 has 15 amino acids. Germline CDR1 SGHTA, CDR2 FQGNSA. V dropped 2 bases and J dropped 9; count of bases not matched to a gene: 5. As DNA, the CDR3 is TGTGCCAGCAGCTTAATCGGACTAGCGGGGACTGAGCAGTTCTTC. Amino acids: CASSLIGLAGTEQFF.

The sample holds many counts of this clonotype. This rearrangement joins TRBV9 to TRBJ2-2, with no clear D. Germline CDR1 SGDLS, CDR2 YYNGEE. The length of the CDR3 is 13 residues. V shed 0 bases and J shed 5 bases, with 5 bases lying between them. The CDR3, as DNA: TGTGCCAGCAGCGTAGGGCGAACCGGGGAGCTGTTTTTT. It yields the protein CASSVGRTGELFF.

The rearrangement links TRBV12-3 or TRBV12-4 to TRBJ1-2; no definite D call. Between the trimmed V and J ends, which lost 2 bases and 7 bases, there was a span of 11 bases. The CDR3 is 13 residues long. The CDR3 DNA follows: TGTGCCAGCAGTTTAAATGGGGATACTGGCTACACCTTC. It codes for CASSLNGDTGYTF.

The J gene is TRBJ1-2, the V gene TRBV2; maybe TRBD1 (6 bases). V was cut by 5 bases and J by 4 bases, with 14 bases left in between. CDR1 SNHLY and CDR2 FYNNEI come from the germline V gene. The CDR3 runs 14 residues. In DNA form, the CDR3 reads TGTGCCAGCAGTTTCTCTGGGACACCCTATGGCTACACCTTC. Protein sequence: CASSFSGTPYGYTF.

At least ten counts were recorded for this clonotype. The V gene is TRBV2, the J gene TRBJ2-7; a possible D gene is TRBD2 (5 bases). V dropped 3 bases and J dropped 5 bases, with 11 bases sitting between them. Germline CDR1 SNHLY, CDR2 FYNNEI. The CDR3 sequence is 13 residues long. CDR3 nucleotide sequence: TGTGCCAGCAGTGACGGGAAGGGTGACGAGCAGTACTTC. It codes for CASSDGKGDEQYF.

This clonotype was seen many times. V and J are TRBV20-1 and TRBJ2-5; D unclear. V lost 1 base and J lost 1, with 7 bases in between. Germline V lookup: CDR1 DFQATT, CDR2 SNEGSKA (reference sequence). The length of the CDR3 is 13 residues. The CDR3 sequence: CSARAMGQETQYF. The CDR3, as DNA: TGCAGTGCTAGAGCCATGGGCCAAGAGACCCAGTACTTC.

V usage is TRBV4-1 and J usage is TRBJ1-6; TRBD1 agrees at 7 bases. With V trimmed by 4 bases and J by 11 bases, 11 bases remained unmatched. The CDR3 runs 15 residues. Germline values: CDR1 MGHRA, CDR2 YSYEKL. CDR3 region: CASSRYPGQRPPLHF. DNA for the CDR3: TGCGCCAGCAGCCGCTACCCGGGACAGCGACCACCCCTCCACTTT.

A remark on this clonotype: One end of the junction does not line up with germline, which may come from a read error. The V gene is TRBV15, the J gene TRBJ2-5; 10 positions agree with TRBD2. Germline CDR1 LNHNV, CDR2 YYDKDF (reference sequence). This CDR3 is 11 amino acids long. The DNA of the CDR3 is TGTGCCACCAGCAGAAGACTAGCGGGTATCTTC. Translating it yields CATSRRLAGIF.

This clonotype came up many times. J is TRBJ1-1 and V is TRBV2; no clear D. V was cut by 4 bases and J by 8 bases, with 11 bases left in between. Germline CDR1 reads SNHLY; CDR2 reads FYNNEI. The CDR3 runs 12 residues. In DNA form, the CDR3 reads TGTGCCAGCAGTGGACGAATAAGAGAAGCTTTCTTT. Protein: CASSGRIREAFF. Variable domain in full (rest from reference TRBV2 and TRBJ1-1): EPEVTQTPSHQVTQMGQEVILRCVPISNHLYFYWYRQILGQKVEFLVSFYNNEISEKSEIFDDQFSVERPDGSNFTLKIRSTKLEDSAMYFCASSGRIREAFFGQGTRLTVV.